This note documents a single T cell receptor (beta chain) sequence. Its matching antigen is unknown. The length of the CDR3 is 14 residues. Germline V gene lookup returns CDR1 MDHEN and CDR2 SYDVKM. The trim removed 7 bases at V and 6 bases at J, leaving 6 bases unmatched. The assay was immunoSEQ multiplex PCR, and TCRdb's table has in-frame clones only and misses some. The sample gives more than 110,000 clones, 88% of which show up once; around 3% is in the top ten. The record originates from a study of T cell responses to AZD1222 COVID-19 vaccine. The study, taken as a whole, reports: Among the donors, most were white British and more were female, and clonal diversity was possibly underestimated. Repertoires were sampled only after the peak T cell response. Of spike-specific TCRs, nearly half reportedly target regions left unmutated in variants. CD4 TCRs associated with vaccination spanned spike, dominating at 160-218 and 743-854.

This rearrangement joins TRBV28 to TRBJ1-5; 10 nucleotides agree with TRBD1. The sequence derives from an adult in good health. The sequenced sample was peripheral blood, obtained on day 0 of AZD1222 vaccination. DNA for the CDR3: TGTGCCAGCACCACCGGACAGGGGGGTCAGCCCCAGCATTTT. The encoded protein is CASTTGQGGQPQHF.